At least ten counts were recorded for the clone carrying this T cell receptor (beta chain). Its matching antigen is unknown. The V segment lost 3 bases and the J segment 6 bases; nucleotides outside the gene matches: 8. The CDR3 is 15 residues long. CDR1 KGHSH and CDR2 LQKENI come from the germline V gene. These data are taken from a study of T cells in Graves' hyperthyroidism and ophthalmopathy. Notes on the study in general: Through a model of 13 V-J features, ophthalmopathy was separated from stable hyperthyroidism. Blood also contained most expanded thyroid clonotypes above 0.001.

TCR beta CDR3 sequences were amplified from RNA transcripts. The TCR CDR3 was amplified in a first-round RT-PCR using the HTBI primer set. TCRdb used MiXCR to reprocess the multiplex PCR reads, holding one entry per CDR3 protein. This table has roughly 200,000 distinct CDR3 sequences, around 20% appearing once. Hyperthyroidism patients were newly diagnosed, had disease duration under 2 months, and were aged 18 to 65 years. The PBMCs studied were ones that came from about 10 ml fresh peripheral blood. The origin of this receptor is a man in his forties or fifties with Graves' hyperthyroidism. This sequence joins TRBV18 and TRBJ1-2; 9 positions match TRBD1. Material: blood. CDR3 DNA: TGTGCCAGCTCACCGTCTCGGACAGGGGAGGATGGCTACACCTTC. Translated: CASSPSRTGEDGYTF.